This T cell receptor (beta chain) was sequenced for a study of blood T cell repertoires in COVID-19. Study details: Acute and convalescent COVID-19 specimens originated in the United States, Italy and Spain. PBMCs, B-cell-depleted T cells, or T cells were the source of the cDNA or gDNA that made up the material.

Study processing details: Reference gene primer amplification yielded estimated nucleated cell counts. The assay was immunoSEQ multiplex PCR, and TCRdb's table has in-frame clones only and misses some. The V and J calls and clone size are taken from that table; D and trimming were inferred from the DNA. The profile shows over 90,000 clones, about nine tenths of them singletons. Germline V gene data show CDR1 as SEHNR and CDR2 as FQNEAQ (reference sequence). With 3 bases clipped from V and 3 bases from J, the junction kept 3 bases outside the gene matches. The CDR3 consists of 15 residues. Seattle cases were enrolled at active infection and followed longitudinally.

This sequence was found in a woman between 45 and 65 years old with COVID-19, enrolled during active disease. The chain has TRBV7-9 and TRBJ1-5; 9 positions match TRBD1. Sequencing input: peripheral blood. This chain's CDR3 is CASSFGQGNNQPQHF. CDR3 DNA: TGTGCCAGCAGCTTCGGACAGGGGAACAATCAGCCCCAGCATTTT.